The next 23 T cell receptor beta chains were all read from a single sample in a study of shared clonotypes between healthy human individuals (dated by TCRdb to between 2020 and 2021). Receptor amplification or capture employed the immunoSEQ multiplex PCR assay. TCRdb holds this immuneACCESS table with in-frame rearrangements only. Some clones are missing; in checked studies, unresolved V genes explain under half, and the rest has no known cause. The sample yields 100,000 to 130,000 clones; about 71% were counted once. The ten largest clones represent approximately 24% of the sample. The specimen was memory CD8+ T cells sorted from blood. The cell subset or site label here, explained by the study, means: CD45RO+ cells pooled with CCR7-negative TemRA cells. The receptors shown here come from a woman in her twenties or thirties in good health.

This sequence joins TRBV25-1 and TRBJ2-7; the match to TRBD1 covers 7 bases. Germline V CDR1 and CDR2: MGHDK, SYGVNS. V was pared by 2 bases and J by 3 bases, with 4 bases of the junction left unmatched. The CDR3 spans 14 residues. CDR3 residues: CASSEPGQYYEQYF. CDR3 coding DNA: TGTGCCAGCAGTGAACCGGGACAGTACTACGAGCAGTACTTC.

The sample holds many counts of this clone. Other DNA sequences in the sample encode the same CDR3. The V gene is TRBV27, the J gene TRBJ1-5; the D gene is possibly TRBD1 (5 bases). Germline V gene lookup returns CDR1 MNHEY and CDR2 SMNVEV (reference sequence). The CDR3 loop spans 14 amino acids. With 3 bases removed from V and 6 bases from J, the gap between germline ends came to 12 bases. The CDR3 coding sequence is TGTGCCAGCAGTTTCACGGGGACGAGTCAGCCCCAGCATTTT. It specifies CASSFTGTSQPQHF.

The chain is built from TRBV11-2 and TRBJ2-1; D unresolved. Between the trimmed V and J ends, which lost 5 bases and 7 bases, there was a span of 12 bases. This CDR3 has 13 amino acids. The V gene's germline CDR1 is SGHAT and CDR2 FQNNGV. The chain's CDR3 is CASSPRETNEQFF. As DNA, the CDR3 is TGTGCCAGCAGCCCCCGCGAGACTAATGAGCAGTTCTTC.

This clone was seen more than once but under ten times. This chain connects TRBV5-4 to TRBJ2-5, with D unclear. This CDR3 is 12 amino acids long. V was trimmed by 0 bases and J by 5 bases, leaving 5 bases between them. CDR1 is SGHNT and CDR2 is YYREEE in the germline V gene (reference sequence). The CDR3 nucleotides are TGTGCCAGCAGCTTGGATGAGGAGACCCAGTACTTC. Protein product: CASSLDEETQYF. Full variable domain (outside the CDR3, taken from reference TRBV5-4 and TRBJ2-5): ETGVTQSPTHLIKTRGQQVTLRCSSQSGHNTVSWYQQALGQGPQFIFQYYREEENGRGNFPPRFSGLQFPNYSSELNVNALELDDSALYLCASSLDEETQYFGPGTRLLVL.

The chain carries TRBV10-1 and TRBJ2-7; D ambiguous. Trimming removed 4 bases at V and 2 bases at J, with 9 bases between. The CDR3 is made up of 13 amino acids. The germline V gene has CDR1 WNHNN and CDR2 SYGVQD (reference sequence). DNA of the CDR3: TGCGCCAGCAGTGCAGGCAGAACCTACGAGCAGTACTTC. This gives the protein CASSAGRTYEQYF.

The V call is TRBV21-1, the J call TRBJ2-7; the table names TRBD2, a call not compared with the DNA. TRBV21-1 has pseudogene status. CDR3 length: 16 amino acids. The CDR3 loop is CASSKAPRLAGPEQYF. As DNA, the CDR3 is TGTGCCAGCAGCAAAGCGCCGAGACTAGCGGGTCCCGAGCAGTACTTC.

This chain uses TRBV28 with TRBJ2-2; D gene uncertain. Per germline, CDR1 MDHEN and CDR2 SYDVKM. V lost 3 bases, J lost 0 bases, and 8 bases lay in between. The CDR3 has 15 residues. The CDR3 nucleotides read TGTGCCAGCAGTTTCCAGCAAACGAACACCGGGGAGCTGTTTTTT. Translated, it gives CASSFQQTNTGELFF.

Only one count was recorded for this clone. This chain links TRBV11-2 with TRBJ2-1; D is undetermined. The CDR3 sequence is 13 residues long. Trimming took off 6 bases at V and 6 bases at J, with 12 bases between the two ends. Germline CDR1 reads SGHAT; CDR2 reads FQNNGV. CDR3 bases: TGTGCCAGCAGACCCGGAGAGAGCAATGAGCAGTTCTTC. This codes for CASRPGESNEQFF.

The chain links TRBV11-2 to TRBJ2-7, with D uncertain. V lost 8 bases and J 6 bases, leaving 17 bases between the germline ends. The CDR3 is 13 amino acids. Germline V lookup: CDR1 SGHAT, CDR2 FQNNGV. The CDR3 reads CASGYQESGEQYF. CDR3 DNA sequence: TGTGCCAGCGGATACCAAGAGAGTGGCGAGCAGTACTTC. The whole variable domain, filled in from reference TRBV11-2 and TRBJ2-7, reads EAGVAQSPRYKIIEKRQSVAFWCNPISGHATLYWYQQILGQGPKLLIQFQNNGVVDDSQLPKDRFSAERLKGVDSTLKIQPAKLEDSAVYLCASGYQESGEQYFGPGTRLTVT.

The V gene is TRBV11-2, the J gene TRBJ2-5; weak D call: TRBD1 (5 bases). The end of the DNA aligns better with TRBJ2-7, so the J call may be wrong. CDR3 length equals 13 residues. The V gene's germline CDR1 is SGHAT and CDR2 FQNNGV. CDR3 coding DNA: TGTGCCAGCAGCTATGACAGCTCCTACGAGCAGTACTTC. It encodes CASSYDSSYEQYF.

J is TRBJ2-7 and V is TRBV5-4; D not resolved. This CDR3 spans 14 amino acids. Germline V gene sequence: CDR1 SGHNT, CDR2 YYREEE (reference sequence). Trimming removed 1 base at V and 3 bases at J, with 11 bases between. CDR3 nucleotides: TGTGCCAGCAGCTTGTGGCCTGGTATCTACGAGCAGTACTTC. It is translated as CASSLWPGIYEQYF.

The chain carries TRBV5-1 and TRBJ1-3; 9 bases agree with TRBD1. The V and J ends lost 4 bases and 8 bases, in that order; junction bases with no gene match: 16. This CDR3 contains 17 residues. The germline V gene encodes CDR1 SGHRS and CDR2 YFSETQ. The CDR3 nucleotides read TGCGCCAGCAGCCCCTCCCGGGACAGGGCTTCTACGGACACCATATATTTT. Its translation: CASSPSRDRASTDTIYF.

This chain connects TRBV7-8 to TRBJ2-3, with 10 bases fitting TRBD2. CDR1 SGHVS and CDR2 FQNEAQ come from the germline V gene. V shed 0 bases and J 4 bases; nucleotides not matched to a gene: 4. The CDR3 sequence is 16 residues long. CDR3 DNA sequence: TGTGCCAGCAGCTTAGCGGCTAGCGGGAGTGCAGATACGCAGTATTTT. Translated, it gives CASSLAASGSADTQYF.

This clone was seen only a few times. V gene TRBV18 combines with J gene TRBJ1-3; D possibly corresponds to TRBD1 (5 bases). Trimming cost V 6 bases and J 0 bases, with 18 bases left between them. Germline CDR1 and CDR2: KGHSH and LQKENI. This CDR3 contains 17 residues. CDR3 region: CASSPDRGGTSGNTIYF. CDR3 bases: TGTGCCAGCTCTCCCGACCGGGGCGGAACCTCTGGAAACACCATATATTTT.

The chain has TRBV25-1 and TRBJ1-4; a possible D gene is TRBD1 (6 bases). The length of the CDR3 is 18 residues. CDR1 and CDR2 (germline): MGHDK, SYGVNS. The germline V and J ends were trimmed by 2 bases and 0 bases, with 16 bases remaining between them. For the CDR3, the DNA is TGTGCCAGCAGTGAAGCTCTCTCCCGGACAGCAACTAATGAAAAACTGTTTTTT. Translated, it gives CASSEALSRTATNEKLFF.

The rearrangement links TRBV7-9 to TRBJ2-7; the D call may be TRBD1 or TRBD2 (5 bases each). V lost 1 base and J lost 4, with 17 bases in between. The CDR3 has 16 amino acids. The germline CDR1 and CDR2 sequences are SEHNR and FQNEAQ (reference sequence). Written as DNA, the CDR3 is TGTGCCAGCAGCTTAGAGTGGCCGGGACGGACTTACGAGCAGTACTTC. Residues: CASSLEWPGRTYEQYF. Filled out from reference TRBV7-9 and TRBJ2-7, the complete variable domain reads DTGVSQNPRHKITKRGQNVTFRCDPISEHNRLYWYRQTLGQGPEFLTYFQNEAQLEKSRLLSDRFSAERPKGSFSTLEIQRTEQGDSAMYLCASSLEWPGRTYEQYFGPGTRLTVT.

There are many counts of this clone. The V and J genes are TRBV6-4 and TRBJ1-2, with TRBD1 matching over 8 bases. Germline lookup yields CDR1 MRHNA and CDR2 SNTAGT. There are 15 residues in the CDR3. V trimming: 3 bases; J trimming: 5 bases; junction bases outside the gene matches: 8. The DNA of the CDR3 is TGTGCCAGCAGTGAGACAGGGGATGGGGTTTATGGCTACACCTTC. Encoded protein: CASSETGDGVYGYTF.

This rearrangement joins TRBV5-1 to TRBJ2-7; D remains ambiguous. Germline CDR1 is SGHRS and CDR2 is YFSETQ. The V gene lost 1 base and the J gene lost 1 base, with 9 bases spanning the gap. The length of the CDR3 is 14 residues. This CDR3 reads CASSLSRVSYEQYF. The CDR3, as DNA: TGCGCCAGCAGCTTGTCGCGTGTTTCCTACGAGCAGTACTTC.

This clone turned up a few times. The chain uses TRBV6-5 and TRBJ1-4; maybe TRBD1 (5 bases). There are 14 residues in the CDR3. CDR1 is MNHEY, CDR2 SVGAGI, per germline. Trimming left V 0 bases short and J 8 bases short, with 10 bases between. The CDR3 sequence is CASSYSGPSEKLFF. In DNA, the CDR3 is TGTGCCAGCAGTTACTCGGGGCCGAGCGAAAAACTGTTTTTT.

J is TRBJ2-6 and V is TRBV6-5, with D perhaps TRBD1 (5 bases). The V gene's germline CDR1 is MNHEY and CDR2 SVGAGI. There are 15 residues in the CDR3. V lost 5 bases to trimming and J lost 1 base, with 9 bases between them. CDR3 protein: CASSQQASGANVLTF. The CDR3, as DNA: TGTGCCAGCAGTCAACAGGCGTCTGGGGCCAACGTCCTGACTTTC.

This sequence joins TRBV27 and TRBJ1-1, with D perhaps TRBD1 (5 bases). This CDR3 spans 12 amino acids. With 11 bases removed from V and 1 base from J, the gap between germline ends came to 11 bases. Germline V gene sequence: CDR1 MNHEY, CDR2 SMNVEV (reference sequence). The CDR3 DNA reads as TGTGCCGCCGGGGGGAGGAACACTGAAGCTTTCTTT. Translating it yields CAAGGRNTEAFF.

This clone was recorded only once. This may arise from a read error, as a much more abundant clone is one base away. The V gene is TRBV5-6, the J gene TRBJ1-2; a possible D gene is TRBD1 (5 bases). The CDR3 spans 12 residues. Germline CDR1 reads SGHDT; CDR2 reads YYEEEE. Trimming cost V 4 bases and J 3 bases, with 7 bases left between them. CDR3 amino acids: CASSLGHYGYTF. The DNA for the CDR3 is TGTGCCAGCAGCCTGGGACACTATGGCTACACCTTC.

This CDR3 is CASRPGLAGIWASYNEQFF. DNA for the CDR3: TGCGCCAGCAGGCCGGGACTAGCGGGAATCTGGGCCTCCTACAATGAGCAGTTCTTC. This chain connects TRBV10-2 to TRBJ2-1; TRBD2 matches 13 bases. This CDR3 contains 19 residues. V trimming: 6 bases; J trimming: 0 bases; junction bases outside the gene matches: 11. CDR1 is WSHSY, CDR2 SAAADI, per germline.